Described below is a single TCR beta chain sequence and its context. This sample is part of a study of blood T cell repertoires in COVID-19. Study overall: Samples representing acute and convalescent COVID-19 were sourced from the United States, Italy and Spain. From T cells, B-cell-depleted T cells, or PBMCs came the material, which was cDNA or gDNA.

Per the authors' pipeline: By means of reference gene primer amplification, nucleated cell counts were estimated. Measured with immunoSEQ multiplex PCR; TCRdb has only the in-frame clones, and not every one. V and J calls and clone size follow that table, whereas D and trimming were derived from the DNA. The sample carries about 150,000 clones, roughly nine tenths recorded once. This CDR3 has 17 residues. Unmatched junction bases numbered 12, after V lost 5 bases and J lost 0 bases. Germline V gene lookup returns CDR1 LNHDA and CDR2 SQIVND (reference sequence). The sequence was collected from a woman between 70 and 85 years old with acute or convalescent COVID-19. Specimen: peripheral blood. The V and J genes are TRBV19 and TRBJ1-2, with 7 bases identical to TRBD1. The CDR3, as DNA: TGTGCCAGTAGTCCGCCGGACAGGCTCCGTACTAACTATGGCTACACCTTC. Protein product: CASSPPDRLRTNYGYTF.